Below, one T cell receptor beta chain is given with its context. Germline lookup yields CDR1 MDHEN and CDR2 SYDVKM. J gave up 3 bases and V 8 bases, and 5 bases lay outside the gene matches. CDR3 length: 14 amino acids. These data come from a study of T cells in Graves' hyperthyroidism and ophthalmopathy. Researchers took RNA transcripts and amplified the TCR beta CDR3 regions from them. HTBI primers were employed in a first-round RT-PCR of the TCR CDR3. A single record per CDR3 protein comes from TCRdb applying MiXCR to the multiplex PCR reads. The data hold under 450,000 distinct CDR3 sequences, with around 16% observed a single time.

Sequencing used blood. The J gene is TRBJ2-7, the V gene TRBV28; 12 nucleotides line up with TRBD1. The source of this sequence is a woman younger than 35 with Graves' hyperthyroidism. Here the CDR3 reads CASSRDRGLYEQYF. CDR3 nucleotides: TGTGCCAGCTCAAGGGACAGGGGGCTCTACGAGCAGTACTTC.